These T cell receptor beta chains were read from a single sample in a study of shared clonotypes between healthy human individuals. TCRdb keeps only in-frame clones here, not all; method: immunoSEQ multiplex PCR. This table holds about 2 million clones, about 95% found once. Material for sequencing was naive CD8+ T cells sorted from blood. Every receptor here comes from a man aged 18-30 years in good health. Each CDR3 is given with its conserved first and last residue. D genes are given only for firm matches. For some rows the clone size is stated as once, few or many, or as a class when expanded; others skip it.

>TRBV7-9|-|TRBJ2-7|-
CASSVKDSYEQYF
TGTGCCAGCAGCGTTAAGGACTCCTACGAGCAGTACTTC
>TRBV6-5|-|TRBJ1-1|-
CASSSPLGGNTEAFF
TGTGCCAGCAGTTCCCCGCTCGGAGGAAACACTGAAGCTTTCTTT
>TRBV5-1|TRBD1|TRBJ1-1|-
CASSWDRENTEAFF
TGCGCCAGCAGCTGGGACAGGGAGAACACTGAAGCTTTCTTT
>TRBV4-1|-|TRBJ2-1|-
CASSQGDSYYNEQFF
TGCGCCAGCAGCCAAGGGGACTCCTACTACAATGAGCAGTTCTTC
>TRBV27|TRBD2|TRBJ2-1|-
CASSLSGTSGSQRFF
TGTGCCAGCAGTTTATCCGGGACTAGTGGTAGTCAGCGGTTCTTC
>TRBV30|TRBD1|TRBJ1-1|once
CARKGQGGSGRTFF
TGTGCCCGGAAGGGACAGGGTGGATCTGGGCGGACTTTCTTT
>TRBV5-4|-|TRBJ2-3|-
CASSLTPLLAQYF
TGTGCCAGCAGCTTGACCCCCTTGCTTGCGCAGTATTTT
>TRBV5-6|TRBD2|TRBJ2-7|-
CASSPPSGDYEQYF
TGTGCCAGCAGCCCGCCTAGCGGGGATTACGAGCAGTACTTC
>TRBV25-1|TRBD2|TRBJ2-7|-
CASSVPGGYEQYF
TGTGCCAGCAGTGTTCCGGGGGGCTACGAGCAGTACTTC
>TRBV4-1|-|TRBJ2-7|-
CASSPLAGPLTSYEQYF
TGCGCCAGCAGCCCGTTGGCGGGTCCGCTTACCTCCTACGAGCAGTACTTC
>TRBV9|-|TRBJ1-2|-
CASSVSGYYGYTF
TGTGCCAGCAGCGTTTCGGGGTACTATGGCTACACCTTC
>TRBV5-4|TRBD1|TRBJ1-3|-
CASSTETGGIRSGNTIYF
TGTGCCAGCAGCACAGAGACAGGGGGTATTCGTTCGGGAAACACCATATATTTT
>TRBV6-5|-|TRBJ2-2|few
CASSYSGDTGELFF
TGTGCCAGCAGTTACTCCGGGGACACCGGGGAGCTGTTTTTT
>TRBV7-9|-|TRBJ2-5|-
CASSPVGGGETQYF
TGTGCCAGCAGCCCGGTGGGAGGTGGAGAGACCCAGTACTTC